The 5 T cell receptor beta chains below come from one sample, sequenced in a study of T cells in Graves' hyperthyroidism and ophthalmopathy. Amplified regions were TCR beta CDR3 sequences from RNA transcripts. The HTBI set primed first-round TCR CDR3 RT-PCR. MiXCR was run by TCRdb on the multiplex PCR reads, yielding one entry per CDR3 protein. The repertoire holds roughly 500,000 distinct CDR3 sequences, with 46% as singletons. Material for sequencing was peripheral blood or thyroid tissue (not recorded which). These receptors were collected from an adult woman with Graves' disease, either hyperthyroidism or ophthalmopathy (not recorded which).

The chain uses TRBV29-1 and TRBJ2-5; no definite D call. V shed 7 bases and J shed 1 base, with 13 bases lying between them. The CDR3 has 13 amino acids. Looked up from germline, CDR1 is SQVTM and CDR2 is ANQGSEA. CDR3 nucleotide sequence: TGCAGCGCCCCCATAGGGTCCCAAGAGACCCAGTACTTC. It encodes CSAPIGSQETQYF.

The chain carries TRBV9 and TRBJ2-2; 8 nucleotides agree with TRBD2. V was clipped by 4 bases and J by 3 bases; unmatched bases: 11. There are 17 residues in the CDR3. Germline V gene sequence: CDR1 SGDLS, CDR2 YYNGEE. In DNA form, the CDR3 reads TGTGCCAGCAGCTCCCCCCCGGGGGGGTCGTACACCGGGGAGCTGTTTTTT. Translated, it gives CASSSPPGGSYTGELFF.

This clonotype was counted between two and nine times. V and J are TRBV24-1 and TRBJ2-7; possibly TRBD2 for D (6 bases). The germline CDR1 and CDR2 sequences are KGHDR and SFDVKD. Trimming left V 2 bases short and J 5 bases short, with 6 bases between. The CDR3 consists of 12 residues. DNA of the CDR3: TGTGCCACCAGTGATTGGGGGGACGAGCAGTACTTC. Translating it yields CATSDWGDEQYF.

This clonotype occurred many times. The rearrangement joins TRBV12-3 or TRBV12-4 to TRBJ1-3; D remains unclear. The CDR3 contains 12 residues. V was shortened by 5 bases and J by 3 bases, with 5 bases between the two germline ends. CDR3 sequence (DNA): TGTGCCAGCAGTAGAGTTGGAAACACCATATATTTT. Amino acid sequence: CASSRVGNTIYF.

The V call is TRBV9, the J call TRBJ1-5; 7 positions agree with TRBD1. This CDR3 comprises 16 residues. Trimming removed 7 bases from V and 0 bases from J; junction bases left unmatched: 10. CDR1 is SGDLS, CDR2 YYNGEE, per germline. CDR3 DNA sequence: TGTGCCAGCGGTAGCGGGAGGGGGCGTAGCAATCAGCCCCAGCATTTT. Amino acids: CASGSGRGRSNQPQHF.